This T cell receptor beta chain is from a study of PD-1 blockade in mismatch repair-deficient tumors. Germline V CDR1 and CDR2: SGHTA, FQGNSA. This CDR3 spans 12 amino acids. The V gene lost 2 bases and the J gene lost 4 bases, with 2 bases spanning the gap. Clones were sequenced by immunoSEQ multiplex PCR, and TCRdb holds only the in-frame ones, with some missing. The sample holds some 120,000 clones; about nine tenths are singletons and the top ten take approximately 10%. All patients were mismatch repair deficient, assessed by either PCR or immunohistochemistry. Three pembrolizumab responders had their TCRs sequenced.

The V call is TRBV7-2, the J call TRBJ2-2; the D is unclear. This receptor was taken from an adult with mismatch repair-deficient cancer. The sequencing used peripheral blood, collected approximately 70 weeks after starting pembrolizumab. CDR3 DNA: TGTGCCAGCAGCTTATCCACCGGGGAGCTGTTTTTT. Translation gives CASSLSTGELFF.